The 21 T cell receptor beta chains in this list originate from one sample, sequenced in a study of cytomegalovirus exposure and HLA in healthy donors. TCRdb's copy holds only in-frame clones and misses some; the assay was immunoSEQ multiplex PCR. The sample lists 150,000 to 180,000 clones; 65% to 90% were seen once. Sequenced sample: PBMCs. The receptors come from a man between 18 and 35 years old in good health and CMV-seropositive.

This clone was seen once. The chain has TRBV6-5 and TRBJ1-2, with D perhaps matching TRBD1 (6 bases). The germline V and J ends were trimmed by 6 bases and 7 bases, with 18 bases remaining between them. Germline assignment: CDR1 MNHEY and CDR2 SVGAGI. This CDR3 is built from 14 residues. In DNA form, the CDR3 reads TGTGCCAGCAGCGACGGGACACTTCTTCGTGGCTACACCTTC. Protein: CASSDGTLLRGYTF.

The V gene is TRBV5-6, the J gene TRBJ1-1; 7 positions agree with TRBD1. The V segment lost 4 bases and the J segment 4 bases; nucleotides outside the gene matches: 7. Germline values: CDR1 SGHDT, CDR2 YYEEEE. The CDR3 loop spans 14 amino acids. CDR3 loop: CASSGMTGFTEAFF. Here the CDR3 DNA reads TGTGCCAGCAGCGGGATGACAGGGTTCACTGAAGCTTTCTTT.

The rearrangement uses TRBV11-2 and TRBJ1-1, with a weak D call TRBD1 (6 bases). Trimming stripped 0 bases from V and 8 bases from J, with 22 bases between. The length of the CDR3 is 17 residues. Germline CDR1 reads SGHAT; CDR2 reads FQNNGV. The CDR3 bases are TGTGCCAGCAGCTTAGATGGGCCGACACAGGGTTGGGGGGAAGCTTTCTTT. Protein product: CASSLDGPTQGWGEAFF.

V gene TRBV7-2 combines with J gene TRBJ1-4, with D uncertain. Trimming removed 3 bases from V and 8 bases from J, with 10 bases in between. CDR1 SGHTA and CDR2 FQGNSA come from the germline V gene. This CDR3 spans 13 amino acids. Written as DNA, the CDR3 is TGTGCCAGCAGCTTTTATAGGGAGGAAAAACTGTTTTTT. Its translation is CASSFYREEKLFF.

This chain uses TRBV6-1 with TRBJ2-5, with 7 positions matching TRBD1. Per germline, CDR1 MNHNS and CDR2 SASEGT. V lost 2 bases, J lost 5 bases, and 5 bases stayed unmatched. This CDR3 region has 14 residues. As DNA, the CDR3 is TGTGCCAGCAGTGAAACAGGGGTGTGGGAGACCCAGTACTTC. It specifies CASSETGVWETQYF.

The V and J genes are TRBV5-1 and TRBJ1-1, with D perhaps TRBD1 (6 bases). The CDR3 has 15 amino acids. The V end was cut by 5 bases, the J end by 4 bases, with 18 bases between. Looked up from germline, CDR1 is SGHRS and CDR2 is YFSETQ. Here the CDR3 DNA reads TGCGCCAGCAGACCCAGGGGTATTAGGAGCACTGAAGCTTTCTTT. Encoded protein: CASRPRGIRSTEAFF.

CDR3 coding DNA: TGTGCCAGCTCACTCGACCCGGCGGGTCACAATGAGCAGTTCTTC. Its protein is CASSLDPAGHNEQFF. This chain uses TRBV18 with TRBJ2-1, with a possible D match to TRBD2 (5 bases). Trimming stripped 4 bases from V and 5 bases from J, with 15 bases between. The V gene's germline CDR1 is KGHSH and CDR2 LQKENI. The CDR3 has 15 residues.

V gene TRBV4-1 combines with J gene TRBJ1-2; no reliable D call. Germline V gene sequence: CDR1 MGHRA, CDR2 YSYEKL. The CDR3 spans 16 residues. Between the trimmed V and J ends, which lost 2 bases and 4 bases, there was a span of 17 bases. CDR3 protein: CASSQPQRGNGYGYTF. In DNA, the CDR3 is TGCGCCAGCAGCCAACCGCAGCGGGGTAACGGCTATGGCTACACCTTC.

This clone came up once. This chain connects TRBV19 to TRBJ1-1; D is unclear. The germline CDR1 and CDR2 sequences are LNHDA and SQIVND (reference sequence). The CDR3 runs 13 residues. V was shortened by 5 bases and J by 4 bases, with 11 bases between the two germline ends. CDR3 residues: CASSVYISTEAFF. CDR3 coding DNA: TGTGCCAGTAGTGTTTACATATCCACTGAAGCTTTCTTT.

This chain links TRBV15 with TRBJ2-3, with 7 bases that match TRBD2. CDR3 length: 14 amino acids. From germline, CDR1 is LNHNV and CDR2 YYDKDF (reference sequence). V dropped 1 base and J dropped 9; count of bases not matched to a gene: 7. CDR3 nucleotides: TGTGCCACCAGCAGAGGGGGGAGGGAGGACACGCAGTATTTT. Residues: CATSRGGREDTQYF.

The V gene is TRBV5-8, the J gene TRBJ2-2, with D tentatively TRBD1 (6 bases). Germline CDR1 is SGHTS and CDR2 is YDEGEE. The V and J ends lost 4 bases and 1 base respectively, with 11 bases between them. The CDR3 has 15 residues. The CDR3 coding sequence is TGTGCCAGCAGCAGGGGGACACTGAACACCGGGGAGCTGTTTTTT. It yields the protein CASSRGTLNTGELFF.

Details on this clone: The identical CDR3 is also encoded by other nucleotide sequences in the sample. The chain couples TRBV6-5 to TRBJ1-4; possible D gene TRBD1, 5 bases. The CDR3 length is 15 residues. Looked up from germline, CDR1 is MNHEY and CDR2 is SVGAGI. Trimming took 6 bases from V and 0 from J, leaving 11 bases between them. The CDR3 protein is CASRADRATNEKLFF. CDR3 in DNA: TGTGCCAGCAGAGCCGACAGAGCAACTAATGAAAAACTGTTTTTT.

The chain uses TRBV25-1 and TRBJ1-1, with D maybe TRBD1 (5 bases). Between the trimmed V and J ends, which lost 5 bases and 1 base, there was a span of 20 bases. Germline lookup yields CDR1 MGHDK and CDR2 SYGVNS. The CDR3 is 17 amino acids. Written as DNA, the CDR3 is TGTGCCAGCAGTCCGCCTGGGGGGGTGAGGGAGAACACTGAAGCTTTCTTT. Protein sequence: CASSPPGGVRENTEAFF.

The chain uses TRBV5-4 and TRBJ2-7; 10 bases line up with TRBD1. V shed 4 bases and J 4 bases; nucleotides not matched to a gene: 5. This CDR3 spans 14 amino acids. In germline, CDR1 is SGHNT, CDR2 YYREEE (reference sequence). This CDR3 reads CASSPGTGAYEQYF. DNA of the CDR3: TGTGCCAGCAGCCCGGGGACAGGGGCTTACGAGCAGTACTTC.

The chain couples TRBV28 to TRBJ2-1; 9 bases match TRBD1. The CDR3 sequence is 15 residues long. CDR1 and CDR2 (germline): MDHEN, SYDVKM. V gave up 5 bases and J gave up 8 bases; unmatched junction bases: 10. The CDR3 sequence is CASSPRTGVLYEQFF. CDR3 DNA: TGTGCCAGCAGTCCTCGGACAGGGGTGTTGTATGAGCAGTTCTTC.

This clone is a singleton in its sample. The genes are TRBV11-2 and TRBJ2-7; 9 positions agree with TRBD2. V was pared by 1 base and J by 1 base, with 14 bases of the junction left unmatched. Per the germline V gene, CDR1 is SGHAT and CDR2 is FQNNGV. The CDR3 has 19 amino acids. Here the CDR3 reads CASSLGRIFTSGLSYEQYF. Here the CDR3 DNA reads TGTGCCAGCAGCTTAGGACGAATTTTTACTAGCGGGCTTTCCTACGAGCAGTACTTC. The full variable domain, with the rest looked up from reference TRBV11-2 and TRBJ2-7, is EAGVAQSPRYKIIEKRQSVAFWCNPISGHATLYWYQQILGQGPKLLIQFQNNGVVDDSQLPKDRFSAERLKGVDSTLKIQPAKLEDSAVYLCASSLGRIFTSGLSYEQYFGPGTRLTVT.

CDR3 sequence reads: CASSLSSGGTWETQYF. CDR3 DNA: TGCGCCAGCAGCTTGTCTAGCGGGGGGACTTGGGAGACCCAGTACTTC. V gene TRBV5-1 combines with J gene TRBJ2-5, with TRBD2 identical over 11 bases. The CDR3 consists of 16 residues. After removal of 1 base from V and 5 bases from J, the junction contained 7 bases not matched to a gene. Per germline, CDR1 SGHRS and CDR2 YFSETQ.

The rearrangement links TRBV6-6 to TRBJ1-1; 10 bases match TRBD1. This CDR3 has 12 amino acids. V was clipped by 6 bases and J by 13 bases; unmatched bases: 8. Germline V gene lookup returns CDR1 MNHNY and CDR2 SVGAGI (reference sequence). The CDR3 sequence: CASSHGTGDLFF. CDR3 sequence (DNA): TGTGCCAGCAGCCACGGGACAGGGGATCTTTTCTTT.

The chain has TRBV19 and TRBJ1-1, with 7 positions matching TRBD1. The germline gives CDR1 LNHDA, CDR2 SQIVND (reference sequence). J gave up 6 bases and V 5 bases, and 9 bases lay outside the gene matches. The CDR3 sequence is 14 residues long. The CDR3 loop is CASSPFDRDAEAFF. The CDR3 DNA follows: TGTGCCAGTAGTCCCTTCGACAGGGACGCTGAAGCTTTCTTT.

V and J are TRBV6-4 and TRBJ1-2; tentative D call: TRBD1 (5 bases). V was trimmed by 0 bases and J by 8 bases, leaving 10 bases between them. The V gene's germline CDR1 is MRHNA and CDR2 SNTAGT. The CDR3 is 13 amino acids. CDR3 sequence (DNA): TGTGCCAGCAGTGACTCGCGGGGGTACGGCTACACCTTC. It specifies CASSDSRGYGYTF.

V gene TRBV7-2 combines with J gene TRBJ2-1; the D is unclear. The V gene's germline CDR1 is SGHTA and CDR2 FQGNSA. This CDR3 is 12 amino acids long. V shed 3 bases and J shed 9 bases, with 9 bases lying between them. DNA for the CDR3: TGTGCCAGCAGCTTCCCGGGTCGTGAGCAGTTCTTC. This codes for CASSFPGREQFF. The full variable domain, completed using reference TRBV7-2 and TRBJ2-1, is GAGVSQSPSNKVTEKGKDVELRCDPISGHTALYWYRQSLGQGLEFLIYFQGNSAPDKSGLPSDRFSAERTGGSVSTLTIQRTQQEDSAVYLCASSFPGREQFFGPGTRLTVL.